The 20 T cell receptor beta chains below come from one sample, sequenced in a study of cytomegalovirus exposure and HLA in healthy donors. The PCR employed 60 Vbeta primers together with 13 Jbeta primers. This table comes from immunoSEQ multiplex PCR, and its TCRdb copy is limited to in-frame clones, with some not included. The sample comprises approximately 150,000 clones, approximately 84% of which are singletons, and roughly 7% rests with the top ten. Sequences were obtained from PBMCs. All receptors derive from a woman between 40 and 55 years old in good health and CMV-seropositive.

The chain uses TRBV30 and TRBJ1-3; maybe TRBD1 (5 bases). V was cut by 2 bases and J by 0 bases, with 11 bases left in between. Germline values: CDR1 GTSNPN, CDR2 SVGIG (reference sequence). This CDR3 is built from 15 residues. For the CDR3, the DNA is TGTGCCTGGAGTACAGGCCTCAACTCTGGAAACACCATATATTTT. Translation: CAWSTGLNSGNTIYF.

The chain recombines TRBV5-4 with TRBJ1-2, with unresolved D. The CDR3 sequence is 13 residues long. V was cut by 0 bases and J by 6 bases, with 9 bases left in between. The germline V gene encodes CDR1 SGHNT and CDR2 YYREEE (reference sequence). CDR3 nucleotide sequence: TGTGCCAGCAGCTTGGCCGGGAGTCATGGCTACACCTTC. It is translated as CASSLAGSHGYTF.

This clone showed up just a few times. This chain joins TRBV7-9 and TRBJ1-4; D possibly corresponds to TRBD1 (6 bases). Germline-derived CDR1 and CDR2 are SEHNR and FQNEAQ (reference sequence). Trimming pared 5 bases from V and 12 bases from J, leaving 19 bases between. The CDR3 covers 14 residues. CDR3 residues: CASSPQGFGLELFF. The CDR3 coding sequence is TGTGCCAGCAGCCCACAGGGTTTTGGGTTGGAACTGTTTTTT.

The chain is built from TRBV10-2 and TRBJ1-2; tentatively, D is TRBD1 (6 bases). The germline V gene has CDR1 WSHSY and CDR2 SAAADI. The CDR3 spans 13 residues. Trimming cost V 3 bases and J 8 bases, with 13 bases left between them. DNA for the CDR3: TGCGCCAGCAGTGATGACAGGAGGCGAGGCTACACCTTC. Amino acid sequence: CASSDDRRRGYTF.

The chain is built from TRBV5-1 and TRBJ1-1; D unresolved. Germline V lookup: CDR1 SGHRS, CDR2 YFSETQ. This CDR3 has 15 amino acids. V was clipped by 0 bases and J by 4 bases, with 13 bases between them. DNA for the CDR3: TGCGCCAGCAGCTTGGCCGGGCATACTAGCACTGAAGCTTTCTTT. As protein: CASSLAGHTSTEAFF.

The chain's CDR3 is CASTTGEGINTEAFF. The CDR3 nucleotides read TGTGCCAGTACCACAGGGGAAGGAATAAACACTGAAGCTTTCTTT. The chain combines TRBV19 with TRBJ1-1, with TRBD1 matching 7 bases. V trimming: 7 bases; J trimming: 2 bases; junction bases outside the gene matches: 10. CDR1 LNHDA and CDR2 SQIVND come from the germline V gene (reference sequence). The CDR3 is 15 residues long.

V gene TRBV11-3 combines with J gene TRBJ2-7, with D uncertain. V lost 4 bases, J lost 6 bases, and 13 bases lay in between. Germline CDR1 and CDR2: SGHNT and YENEEA. This CDR3 spans 13 amino acids. The CDR3 nucleotides are TGTGCCAGCAGCTCGGATATGACGGGCGAGCAGTACTTC. It codes for CASSSDMTGEQYF.

The chain employs TRBV6-6 and TRBJ1-2; unclear D gene. Germline V gene lookup returns CDR1 MNHNY and CDR2 SVGAGI (reference sequence). This CDR3 has 13 residues. Trimming removed 5 bases from V and 8 bases from J, with 15 bases in between. The CDR3 region is CASSPTGSRGYTF. CDR3 DNA: TGTGCCAGCAGTCCGACCGGGTCTCGGGGCTACACCTTC.

V is TRBV19 and J is TRBJ1-2; 12 bases align to TRBD1. Germline trimming cut 5 bases from V and 6 bases from J; bases unmatched to any gene: 10. The V gene's germline CDR1 is LNHDA and CDR2 SQIVND (reference sequence). The CDR3 covers 16 residues. The CDR3 nucleotides read TGTGCCAGTAGTCCGGGGGGACAGGGGGCGAAAAATGGCTACACCTTC. Translated: CASSPGGQGAKNGYTF.

The chain has TRBV7-2 and TRBJ2-1, with 9 bases aligning to TRBD2. With V trimmed by 1 base and J by 7 bases, 8 bases remained unmatched. This CDR3 spans 16 amino acids. Germline V CDR1 and CDR2: SGHTA, FQGNSA. DNA of the CDR3: TGTGCCAGCAGCTTAGGGGGGCGGCTAGCGGGGAATGAGCAGTTCTTC. As protein: CASSLGGRLAGNEQFF.

About this clone itself: Other nucleotide sequences in the sample specify the same CDR3. This CDR3 reads CASSLTDTGELFF. The CDR3 bases are TGTGCCAGCAGCTTGACGGACACCGGGGAGCTGTTTTTT. The rearrangement uses TRBV5-4 and TRBJ2-2; unclear D gene. The CDR3 loop spans 13 amino acids. Germline V gene lookup returns CDR1 SGHNT and CDR2 YYREEE (reference sequence). V was cut by 1 base and J by 3 bases, with 4 bases left in between. The whole variable domain, filled in from reference TRBV5-4 and TRBJ2-2, reads ETGVTQSPTHLIKTRGQQVTLRCSSQSGHNTVSWYQQALGQGPQFIFQYYREEENGRGNFPPRFSGLQFPNYSSELNVNALELDDSALYLCASSLTDTGELFFGEGSRLTVL.

The table lists this clone with a few counts. This chain connects TRBV19 to TRBJ2-2; D perhaps matches TRBD2 (5 bases). The germline V gene has CDR1 LNHDA and CDR2 SQIVND (reference sequence). The CDR3 extends over 14 amino acids. The ends were cut back, 3 bases at V and 8 bases at J, with 13 bases in the middle. In DNA, the CDR3 is TGTGCCAGTAGTATCGTGGGAGAGACGGGGGAGCTGTTTTTT. Translation gives CASSIVGETGELFF. Together with reference TRBV19 and TRBJ2-2, the CDR3 gives the full variable domain: DGGITQSPKYLFRKEGQNVTLSCEQNLNHDAMYWYRQDPGQGLRLIYYSQIVNDFQKGDIAEGYSVSREKKESFPLTVTSAQKNPTAFYLCASSIVGETGELFFGEGSRLTVL.

Points on this clone: The junction departs from germline at one end; a sequencing error may be responsible. The V and J genes are TRBV2 and TRBJ2-6; maybe TRBD1 (5 bases). CDR3 length: 17 residues. Germline CDR1 and CDR2: SNHLY and FYNNEI. CDR3 DNA sequence: TGTGCCAGCAGCCCAGCAGGGAAGCCTTCTGGGGCCAACGGCCTGACTTTC. It is translated as CASSPAGKPSGANGLTF.

This chain links TRBV6-1 with TRBJ2-5; D is unclear. V lost 0 bases to trimming and J lost 4 bases, with 6 bases between them. This CDR3 contains 13 residues. Germline CDR1 and CDR2: MNHNS and SASEGT. CDR3 region: CASSEALRETQYF. The DNA for the CDR3 is TGTGCCAGCAGTGAAGCGCTAAGAGAGACCCAGTACTTC.

The chain links TRBV5-1 to TRBJ2-1; TRBD1 is a possible D gene (6 bases). Germline CDR1 is SGHRS and CDR2 is YFSETQ. Trimming cost V 5 bases and J 4 bases, with 16 bases left between them. CDR3 length equals 15 residues. The CDR3 bases are TGCGCCAGCAGAGAACAGACAGGAACTTACAATGAGCAGTTCTTC. This sequence encodes CASREQTGTYNEQFF.

This clone was counted once. The chain couples TRBV6-1 to TRBJ2-5, with D possibly TRBD2 on 6 matching bases. This CDR3 spans 15 amino acids. Germline V gene lookup returns CDR1 MNHNS and CDR2 SASEGT. The germline V and J ends were trimmed by 10 bases and 2 bases, with 20 bases remaining between them. This chain's CDR3 is CATRIGGGRQETQYF. CDR3 coding DNA: TGTGCCACCAGAATCGGGGGAGGAAGACAAGAGACCCAGTACTTC.

This CDR3 reads CASSWGGVDTQYF. CDR3 nucleotides: TGTGCCAGCAGCTGGGGGGGCGTAGATACGCAGTATTTT. The chain joins TRBV7-9 to TRBJ2-3; D is possibly TRBD2 (7 bases). CDR1 is SEHNR and CDR2 is FQNEAQ in the germline V gene (reference sequence). The CDR3 has 13 amino acids. The V end lost 4 bases, the J end lost 5 bases, and 10 bases lay between the germline ends.

The chain combines TRBV15 with TRBJ1-1; 7 bases align to TRBD1. The CDR3 has 14 amino acids. The V gene's germline CDR1 is LNHNV and CDR2 YYDKDF (reference sequence). J gave up 7 bases and V 4 bases, and 9 bases lay outside the gene matches. The CDR3 region is CATSIIQGIGEAFF. CDR3 bases: TGTGCCACCAGCATAATACAGGGGATTGGTGAAGCTTTCTTT.

The chain has TRBV18 and TRBJ2-5; TRBD2 matches at 14 bases. The DNA end is more similar to TRBJ2-7, so the J call may be wrong. CDR1 is KGHSH, CDR2 LQKENI, per germline. The CDR3 is 17 residues long. The chain's CDR3 is CASSTKVRTSGGNEQYF. CDR3 coding DNA: TGTGCCAGCTCAACAAAAGTGAGGACTAGCGGGGGGAACGAGCAGTACTTC.

V is TRBV20-1 and J is TRBJ2-1; maybe TRBD2 (6 bases). The CDR3 spans 10 residues. Germline assignment: CDR1 DFQATT and CDR2 SNEGSKA (reference sequence). Trimming stripped 6 bases from V and 8 bases from J, with 8 bases between. The CDR3, as DNA: TGCAGTGCATGGGGGGATGAGCAGTTCTTC. Its translation is CSAWGDEQFF.